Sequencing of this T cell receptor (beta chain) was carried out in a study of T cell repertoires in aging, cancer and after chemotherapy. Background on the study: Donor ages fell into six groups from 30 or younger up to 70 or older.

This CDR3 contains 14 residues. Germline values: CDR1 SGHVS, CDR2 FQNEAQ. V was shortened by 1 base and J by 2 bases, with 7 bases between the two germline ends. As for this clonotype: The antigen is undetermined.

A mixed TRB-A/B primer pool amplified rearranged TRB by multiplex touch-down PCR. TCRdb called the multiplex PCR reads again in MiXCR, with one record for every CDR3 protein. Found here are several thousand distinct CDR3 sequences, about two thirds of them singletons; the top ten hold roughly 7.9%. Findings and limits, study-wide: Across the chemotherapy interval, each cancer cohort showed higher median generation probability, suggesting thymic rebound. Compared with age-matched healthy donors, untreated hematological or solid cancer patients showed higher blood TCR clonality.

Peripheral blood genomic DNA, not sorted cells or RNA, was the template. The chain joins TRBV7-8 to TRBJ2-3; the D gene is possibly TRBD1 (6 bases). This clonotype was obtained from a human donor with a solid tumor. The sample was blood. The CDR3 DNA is TGTGCCAGCAGCTTAGGGGACATCACAGATACGCAGTATTTT. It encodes CASSLGDITDTQYF.